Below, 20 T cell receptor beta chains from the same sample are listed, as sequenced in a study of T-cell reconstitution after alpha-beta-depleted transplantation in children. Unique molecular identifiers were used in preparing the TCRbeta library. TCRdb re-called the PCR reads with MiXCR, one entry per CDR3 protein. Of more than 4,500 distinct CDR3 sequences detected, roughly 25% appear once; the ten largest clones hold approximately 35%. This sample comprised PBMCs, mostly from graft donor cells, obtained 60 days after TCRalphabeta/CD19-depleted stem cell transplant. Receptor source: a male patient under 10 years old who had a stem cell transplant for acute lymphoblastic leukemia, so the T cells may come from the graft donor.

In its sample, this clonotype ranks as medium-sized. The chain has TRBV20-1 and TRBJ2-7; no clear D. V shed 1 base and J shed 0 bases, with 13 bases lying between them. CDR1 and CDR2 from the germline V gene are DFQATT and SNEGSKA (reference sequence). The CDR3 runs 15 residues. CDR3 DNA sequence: TGCAGTGCTAGAGGTCAGGTGGAAAGCTCCTACGAGCAGTACTTC. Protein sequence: CSARGQVESSYEQYF.

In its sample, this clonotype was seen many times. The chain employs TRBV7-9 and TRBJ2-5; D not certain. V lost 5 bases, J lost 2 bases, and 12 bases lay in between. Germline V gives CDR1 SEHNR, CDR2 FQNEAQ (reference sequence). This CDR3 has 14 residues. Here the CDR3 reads CASSQPRAQETQYF. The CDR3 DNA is TGTGCCAGCAGCCAACCCAGAGCTCAAGAGACCCAGTACTTC.

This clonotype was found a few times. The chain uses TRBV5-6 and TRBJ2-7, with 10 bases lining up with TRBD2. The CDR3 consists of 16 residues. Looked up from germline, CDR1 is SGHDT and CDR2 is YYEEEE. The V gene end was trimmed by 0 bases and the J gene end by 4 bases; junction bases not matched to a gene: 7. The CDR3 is CASSLAISSGSYEQYF. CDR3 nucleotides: TGTGCCAGCAGCTTGGCCATATCTAGCGGGAGTTACGAGCAGTACTTC.

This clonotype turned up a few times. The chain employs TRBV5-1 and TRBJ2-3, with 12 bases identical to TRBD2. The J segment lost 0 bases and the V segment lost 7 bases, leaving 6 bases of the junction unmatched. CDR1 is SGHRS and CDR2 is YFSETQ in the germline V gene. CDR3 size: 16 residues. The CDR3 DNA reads TGCGCCAGCCGGACTAGCGGGGCCCCTAGCACAGATACGCAGTATTTT. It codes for CASRTSGAPSTDTQYF.

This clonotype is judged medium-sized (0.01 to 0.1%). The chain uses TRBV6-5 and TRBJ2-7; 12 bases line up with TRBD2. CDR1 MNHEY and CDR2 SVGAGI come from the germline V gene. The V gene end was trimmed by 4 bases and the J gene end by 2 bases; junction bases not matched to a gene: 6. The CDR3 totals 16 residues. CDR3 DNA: TGTGCCAGCAGTTCTACTAGCGGGAGGCCTACCTACGAGCAGTACTTC. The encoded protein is CASSSTSGRPTYEQYF.

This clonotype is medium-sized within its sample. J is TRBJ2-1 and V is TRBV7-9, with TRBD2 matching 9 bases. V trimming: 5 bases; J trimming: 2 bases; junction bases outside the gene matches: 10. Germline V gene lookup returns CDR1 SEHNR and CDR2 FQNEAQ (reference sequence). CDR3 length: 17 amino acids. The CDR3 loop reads CASSLLPSGVPYNEQFF. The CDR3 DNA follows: TGTGCCAGCAGCCTTCTTCCTAGCGGGGTCCCCTACAATGAGCAGTTCTTC.

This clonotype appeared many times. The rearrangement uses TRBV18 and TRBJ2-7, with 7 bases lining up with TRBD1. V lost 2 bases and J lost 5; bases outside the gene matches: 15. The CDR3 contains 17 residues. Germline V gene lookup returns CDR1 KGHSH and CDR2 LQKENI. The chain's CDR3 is CASSPDAGALRGHEQYF. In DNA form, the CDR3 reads TGTGCCAGCTCACCAGACGCAGGGGCGTTAAGGGGGCACGAGCAGTACTTC.

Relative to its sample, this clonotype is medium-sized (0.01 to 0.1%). The CDR3 reads CASSRISGIQETQYF. CDR3 nucleotides: TGTGCCAGCAGCCGCATTAGCGGGATACAAGAGACCCAGTACTTC. This chain links TRBV7-9 with TRBJ2-5, with TRBD2 matching 8 bases. The germline V gene encodes CDR1 SEHNR and CDR2 FQNEAQ (reference sequence). The CDR3 extends over 15 amino acids. J lost 2 bases, V lost 5 bases, and 7 bases had no gene match.

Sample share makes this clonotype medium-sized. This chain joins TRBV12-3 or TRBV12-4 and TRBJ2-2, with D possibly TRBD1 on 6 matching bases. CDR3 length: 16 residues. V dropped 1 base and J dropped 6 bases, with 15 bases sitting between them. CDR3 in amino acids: CASSLGPQGMAGELFF. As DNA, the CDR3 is TGTGCCAGCAGTTTAGGGCCCCAGGGGATGGCCGGGGAGCTGTTTTTT.

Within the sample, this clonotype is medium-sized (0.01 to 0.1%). CDR3 loop: CASSLPGTTGATEAFF. The CDR3 DNA follows: TGCGCCAGCAGCTTGCCAGGTACCACAGGGGCAACTGAAGCTTTCTTT. The J gene is TRBJ1-1, the V gene TRBV5-1; 7 bases are shared with TRBD1. CDR1 SGHRS and CDR2 YFSETQ come from the germline V gene. The length of the CDR3 is 16 residues. V dropped 1 base and J dropped 5; count of bases not matched to a gene: 11.

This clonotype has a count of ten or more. CDR3 DNA sequence: TGTGCCAGCAGCTTAGCAGCTAGGGAGACCCAGTACTTC. Residues: CASSLAARETQYF. The chain carries TRBV7-9 and TRBJ2-5, with D unclear. V shed 0 bases and J shed 5 bases, with 7 bases lying between them. Germline-derived CDR1 and CDR2 are SEHNR and FQNEAQ (reference sequence). The CDR3 is 13 residues long.

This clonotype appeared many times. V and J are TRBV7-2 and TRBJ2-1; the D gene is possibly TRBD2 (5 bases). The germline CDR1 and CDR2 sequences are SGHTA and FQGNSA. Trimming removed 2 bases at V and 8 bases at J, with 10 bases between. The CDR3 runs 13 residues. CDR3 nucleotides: TGTGCCAGCAGCTTAACCCGGGATCATGAGCAGTTCTTC. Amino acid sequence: CASSLTRDHEQFF.

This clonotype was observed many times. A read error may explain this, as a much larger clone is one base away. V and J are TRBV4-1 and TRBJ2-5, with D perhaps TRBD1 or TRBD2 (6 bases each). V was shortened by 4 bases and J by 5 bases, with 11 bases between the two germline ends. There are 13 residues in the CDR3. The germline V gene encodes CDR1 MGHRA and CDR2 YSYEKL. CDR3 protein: CASSPRRGETQYF. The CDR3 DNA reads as TGCGCCAGCAGCCCCCGGAGGGGGGAGACCCAGTACTTC.

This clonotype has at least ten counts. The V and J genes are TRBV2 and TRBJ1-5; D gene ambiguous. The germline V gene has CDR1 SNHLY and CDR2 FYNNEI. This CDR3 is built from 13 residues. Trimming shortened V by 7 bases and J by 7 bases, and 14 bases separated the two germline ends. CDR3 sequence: CASTEPGHQPQHF. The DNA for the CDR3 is TGTGCCAGCACCGAACCCGGGCACCAGCCCCAGCATTTT.

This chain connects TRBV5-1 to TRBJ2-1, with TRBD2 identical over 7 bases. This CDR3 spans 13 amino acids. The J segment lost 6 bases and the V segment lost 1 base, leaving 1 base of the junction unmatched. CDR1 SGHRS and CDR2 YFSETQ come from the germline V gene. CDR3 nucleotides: TGCGCCAGCAGCTTGACGGGGGGCAATGAGCAGTTCTTC. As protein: CASSLTGGNEQFF.

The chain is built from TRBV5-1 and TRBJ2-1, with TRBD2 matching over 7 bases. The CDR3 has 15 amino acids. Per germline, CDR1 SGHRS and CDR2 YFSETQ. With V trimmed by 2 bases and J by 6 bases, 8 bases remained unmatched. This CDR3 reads CASSFGAGVINEQFF. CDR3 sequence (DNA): TGCGCCAGCAGCTTCGGGGCGGGAGTGATCAATGAGCAGTTCTTC.

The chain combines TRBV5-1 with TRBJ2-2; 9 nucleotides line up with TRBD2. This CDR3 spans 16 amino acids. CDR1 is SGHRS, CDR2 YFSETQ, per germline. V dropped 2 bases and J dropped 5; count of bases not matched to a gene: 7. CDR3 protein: CASSFSPLAGTGELFF. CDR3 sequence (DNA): TGCGCCAGCAGCTTTTCCCCCCTAGCGGGGACCGGGGAGCTGTTTTTT.

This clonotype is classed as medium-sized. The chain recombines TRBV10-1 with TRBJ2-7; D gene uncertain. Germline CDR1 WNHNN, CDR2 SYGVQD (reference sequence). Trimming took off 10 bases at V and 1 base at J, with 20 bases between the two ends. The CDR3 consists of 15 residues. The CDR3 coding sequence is TGCGCCAAGGAATCGTGTCTGGCAGCGTCCTACGAGCAGTACTTC. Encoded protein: CAKESCLAASYEQYF.

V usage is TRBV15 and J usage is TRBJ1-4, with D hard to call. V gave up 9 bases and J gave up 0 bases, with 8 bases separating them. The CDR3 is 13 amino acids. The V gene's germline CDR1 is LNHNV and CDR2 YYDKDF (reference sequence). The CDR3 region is CATSTTTNEKLFF. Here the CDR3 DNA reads TGTGCCACTTCGACAACAACTAATGAAAAACTGTTTTTT.

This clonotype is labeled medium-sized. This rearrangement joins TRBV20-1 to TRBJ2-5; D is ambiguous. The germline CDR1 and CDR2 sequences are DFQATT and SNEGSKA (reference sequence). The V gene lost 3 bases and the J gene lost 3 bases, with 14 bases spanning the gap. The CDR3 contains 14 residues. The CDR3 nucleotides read TGCAGTGCTAGTCCATCCGGTTCAAAAGAGACCCAGTACTTC. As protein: CSASPSGSKETQYF.